The next 19 T cell receptor beta chains were all read from a single sample in a study of long-term antiretroviral therapy in people with HIV. Survey level was the resolution at which the v3.0 immunoSEQ assay ran. Libraries were prepared by immunoSEQ multiplex PCR; TCRdb keeps only in-frame clonotypes and omits some of them. The sample has approximately 10,000 clones, 84% seen once; the top ten hold around 21%. The input for sequencing was unsorted PBMCs, taken 7.2 years after starting antiretroviral therapy. These receptor sequences come from a man in his forties or fifties with HIV.

The V gene is TRBV11-2, the J gene TRBJ2-1; 7 bases are shared with TRBD2. Germline CDR1 and CDR2: SGHAT and FQNNGV. With V trimmed by 6 bases and J by 1 base, 9 bases remained unmatched. The CDR3 loop spans 16 amino acids. For the CDR3, the DNA is TGTGCCAGCAGTGGATATAGCGGGCGTTCCTACAATGAGCAGTTCTTC. Translated: CASSGYSGRSYNEQFF.

The gene calls are TRBV27 and TRBJ1-5; 9 positions match TRBD1. J was trimmed by 5 bases and V by 5 bases; bases with no gene match: 7. Germline V lookup: CDR1 MNHEY, CDR2 SMNVEV (reference sequence). This CDR3 spans 15 amino acids. In nucleotides, the CDR3 is TGTGCCAGCAGTCCACAGGGGGCCTTCGATCAGCCCCAGCATTTT. Amino acids: CASSPQGAFDQPQHF.

This clone was counted between two and nine times. This chain joins TRBV6-6 and TRBJ2-1; D call uncertain. This CDR3 comprises 13 residues. Germline values: CDR1 MNHNY, CDR2 SVGAGI (reference sequence). V lost 7 bases and J 4 bases, leaving 11 bases between the germline ends. Here the CDR3 reads CASKKHCYNEQFF. The CDR3 DNA reads as TGTGCCAGCAAGAAACACTGTTACAATGAGCAGTTCTTC.

CDR3 sequence: CASSSPNRGVRGLNTEAFF. The CDR3 DNA sequence: TGCGCCAGCAGCTCGCCTAACAGGGGGGTCCGGGGATTGAACACTGAAGCTTTCTTT. V and J are TRBV5-1 and TRBJ1-1, with 8 nucleotides matching TRBD1. Trimming cost V 3 bases and J 0 bases; bases outside gene matches: 16. Germline assignment: CDR1 SGHRS and CDR2 YFSETQ. There are 19 residues in the CDR3.

The gene calls are TRBV11-2 and TRBJ2-7; the match to TRBD1 covers 10 bases. CDR1 is SGHAT and CDR2 is FQNNGV in the germline V gene. With 1 base clipped from V and 3 bases from J, the junction kept 3 bases outside the gene matches. The CDR3 runs to 15 residues. This chain's CDR3 is CASSLAGQGNYEQYF. CDR3 in DNA: TGTGCCAGCAGCTTAGCGGGACAGGGGAACTACGAGCAGTACTTC.

The chain is built from TRBV5-6 and TRBJ1-2; possible D gene TRBD1, 6 bases. The CDR3 spans 15 residues. V shed 1 base and J shed 4 bases, with 14 bases lying between them. Germline V gene sequence: CDR1 SGHDT, CDR2 YYEEEE. The CDR3 DNA reads TGTGCCAGCAGCTTGCCAGGACAGTTATCCTATGGCTACACCTTC. This codes for CASSLPGQLSYGYTF.

CDR3 DNA: TGTGCCAGCAGTTTAGGGTCTAGCGGGAAAAACATTCAGTACTTC. Protein sequence: CASSLGSSGKNIQYF. The chain joins TRBV27 to TRBJ2-4, with TRBD2 identical over 8 bases. CDR1 is MNHEY, CDR2 SMNVEV, per germline (reference sequence). The V gene end was trimmed by 2 bases and the J gene end by 4 bases; junction bases not matched to a gene: 4. The CDR3 length is 15 residues.

The chain employs TRBV10-3 and TRBJ1-4, with D possibly being TRBD1 (5 bases). CDR3 size: 15 residues. Germline CDR1 is ENHRY and CDR2 is SYGVKD. The V and J ends lost 6 bases and 6 bases respectively, with 17 bases between them. CDR3 DNA: TGTGCCATCAGGGCATTTGACAGTCTCGATGAAAAACTGTTTTTT. It specifies CAIRAFDSLDEKLFF.

The J gene is TRBJ1-5, the V gene TRBV19; D is uncertain. Deletions cut 3 bases from V and 3 bases from J, with 9 bases between. Germline CDR1 reads LNHDA; CDR2 reads SQIVND (reference sequence). The CDR3 consists of 14 residues. Here the CDR3 reads CASSIGGINQPQHF. In DNA form, the CDR3 reads TGTGCCAGTAGTATCGGCGGAATCAATCAGCCCCAGCATTTT.

This clone was recorded a few times. The chain couples TRBV11-2 to TRBJ2-1; D might be TRBD1 or TRBD2, each matching 5 bases. The germline V gene has CDR1 SGHAT and CDR2 FQNNGV. This CDR3 region has 12 residues. Trimming left V 3 bases short and J 9 bases short, with 9 bases between. For the CDR3, the DNA is TGTGCCAGCAGCTTTGAGGGGATTGAGCAGTTCTTC. Translated, it gives CASSFEGIEQFF.

This clone was seen once. The genes are TRBV7-8 and TRBJ2-3; TRBD2 aligns across 11 bases. Trimming removed 3 bases from V and 5 bases from J; junction bases left unmatched: 7. The CDR3 consists of 16 residues. Looked up from germline, CDR1 is SGHVS and CDR2 is FQNEAQ. The CDR3 here is CASSFVAGGPGDTQYF. The CDR3 DNA sequence: TGTGCCAGCAGCTTCGTAGCGGGGGGGCCAGGAGATACGCAGTATTTT.

CDR3 amino acids: CASSLVGAGNNEQYF. CDR3 nucleotide sequence: TGTGCCAGCAGCTTAGTTGGTGCAGGGAACAACGAGCAGTACTTC. The J gene is TRBJ2-7, the V gene TRBV7-9; tentatively, D is TRBD1 (5 bases). Germline CDR1 and CDR2: SEHNR and FQNEAQ (reference sequence). The ends were cut back, 1 base at V and 5 bases at J, with 15 bases in the middle. This CDR3 is built from 15 residues.

This rearrangement joins TRBV5-8 to TRBJ2-3, with unresolved D. The germline V gene encodes CDR1 SGHTS and CDR2 YDEGEE. This CDR3 is 12 amino acids long. The V end was cut by 3 bases, the J end by 3 bases, with 5 bases between. DNA of the CDR3: TGTGCCAGCAGCTCAGAAACAGATACGCAGTATTTT. Protein: CASSSETDTQYF.

The chain is built from TRBV7-9 and TRBJ2-7, with a tentative D call TRBD1 (6 bases). Germline V CDR1 and CDR2: SEHNR, FQNEAQ (reference sequence). This CDR3 is 15 amino acids long. V lost 3 bases to trimming and J lost 0 bases, with 12 bases between them. CDR3 coding DNA: TGTGCCAGCAGCTTTACGACAGGTTCCTCCTACGAGCAGTACTTC. This encodes CASSFTTGSSYEQYF. The full variable domain, in which reference TRBV7-9 and TRBJ2-7 provide the parts outside the CDR3, is DTGVSQNPRHKITKRGQNVTFRCDPISEHNRLYWYRQTLGQGPEFLTYFQNEAQLEKSRLLSDRFSAERPKGSFSTLEIQRTEQGDSAMYLCASSFTTGSSYEQYFGPGTRLTVT.

This clone was seen a few times. The rearrangement joins TRBV21-1 to TRBJ1-2. TRBV21-1 is labeled a pseudogene. The CDR3 extends over 15 amino acids. CDR3 DNA: TGTGCCAGCAGCAAAGAAGGAAGAAGCCTCTATGGCTACACCTTC. This sequence encodes CASSKEGRSLYGYTF.

J is TRBJ2-2 and V is TRBV10-1; D is ambiguous. The germline CDR1 and CDR2 sequences are WNHNN and SYGVQD (reference sequence). Trimming took off 4 bases at V and 5 bases at J, with 8 bases between the two ends. The CDR3 is 13 amino acids. The chain's CDR3 is CASSVRRTGELFF. The CDR3 coding sequence is TGCGCCAGCAGTGTCCGGAGAACCGGGGAGCTGTTTTTT.

This chain joins TRBV29-1 and TRBJ2-5; D call uncertain. Trimming stripped 2 bases from V and 5 bases from J, with 9 bases between. The CDR3 contains 12 residues. Germline V CDR1 and CDR2: SQVTM, ANQGSEA. The CDR3 loop is CSVESTLETQYF. The CDR3 bases are TGCAGCGTTGAAAGCACCCTGGAGACCCAGTACTTC. Full variable domain (rest looked up from reference TRBV29-1 and TRBJ2-5): SAVISQKPSRDICQRGTSLTIQCQVDSQVTMMFWYRQQPGQSLTLIATANQGSEATYESGFVIDKFPISRPNLTFSTLTVSNMSPEDSSIYLCSVESTLETQYFGPGTRLLVL.

The rearrangement joins TRBV2 to TRBJ1-5, with TRBD1 identical over 10 bases. CDR3 length equals 16 residues. Losses at the gene ends were 1 base for V and 6 bases for J; bases not matched to a gene: 6. CDR1 SNHLY and CDR2 FYNNEI come from the germline V gene. DNA for the CDR3: TGTGCCAGCAGTGAAGTTATCCGGGACAGGGGTCAGCCCCAGCATTTT. Encoded protein: CASSEVIRDRGQPQHF.

The chain has TRBV4-1 and TRBJ2-7, with D perhaps being TRBD1 or TRBD2 (5 bases each). Trimming cost V 3 bases and J 5 bases, with 17 bases left between them. CDR1 MGHRA and CDR2 YSYEKL come from the germline V gene. This CDR3 is 15 amino acids long. CDR3 in amino acids: CASSQLQLGEHEQYF. CDR3 in DNA: TGCGCCAGCAGCCAGTTACAGCTGGGGGAGCACGAGCAGTACTTC.